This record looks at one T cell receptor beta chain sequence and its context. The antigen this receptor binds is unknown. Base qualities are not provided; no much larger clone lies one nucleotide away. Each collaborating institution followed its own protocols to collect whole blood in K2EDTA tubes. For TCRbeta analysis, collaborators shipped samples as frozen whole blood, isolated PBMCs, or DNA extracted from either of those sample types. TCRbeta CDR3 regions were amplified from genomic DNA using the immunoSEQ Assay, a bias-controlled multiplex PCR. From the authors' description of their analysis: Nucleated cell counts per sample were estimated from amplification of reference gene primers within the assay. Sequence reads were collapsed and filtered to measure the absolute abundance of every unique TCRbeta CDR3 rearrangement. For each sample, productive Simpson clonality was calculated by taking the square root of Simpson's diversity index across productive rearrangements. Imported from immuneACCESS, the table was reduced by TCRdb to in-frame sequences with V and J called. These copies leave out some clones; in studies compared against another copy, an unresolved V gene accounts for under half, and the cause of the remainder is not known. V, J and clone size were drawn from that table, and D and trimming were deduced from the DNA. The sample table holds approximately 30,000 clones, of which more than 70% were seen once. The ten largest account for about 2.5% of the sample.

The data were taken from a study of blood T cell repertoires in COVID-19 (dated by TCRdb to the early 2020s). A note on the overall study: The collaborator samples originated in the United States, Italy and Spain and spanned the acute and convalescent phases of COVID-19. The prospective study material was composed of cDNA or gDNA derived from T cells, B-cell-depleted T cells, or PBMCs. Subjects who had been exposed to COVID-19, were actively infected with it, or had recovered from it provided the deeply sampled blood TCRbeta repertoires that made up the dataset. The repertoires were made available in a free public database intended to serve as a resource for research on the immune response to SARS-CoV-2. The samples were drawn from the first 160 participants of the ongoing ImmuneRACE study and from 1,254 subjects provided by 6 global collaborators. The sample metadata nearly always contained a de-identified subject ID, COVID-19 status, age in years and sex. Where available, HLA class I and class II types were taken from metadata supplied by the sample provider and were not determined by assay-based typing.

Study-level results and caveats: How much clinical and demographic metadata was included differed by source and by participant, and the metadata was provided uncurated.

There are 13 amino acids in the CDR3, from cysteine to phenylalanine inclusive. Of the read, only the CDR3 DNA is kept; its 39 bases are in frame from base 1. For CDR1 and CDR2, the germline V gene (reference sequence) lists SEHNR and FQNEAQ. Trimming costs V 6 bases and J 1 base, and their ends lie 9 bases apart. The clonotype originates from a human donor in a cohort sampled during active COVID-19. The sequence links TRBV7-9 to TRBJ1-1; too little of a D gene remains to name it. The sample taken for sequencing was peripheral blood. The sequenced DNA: TGTGCCAGCAGGGTGAGGGCGAACACTGAAGCTTTCTTT. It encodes CASRVRANTEAFF.